This T cell receptor beta chain came from a study of Ad26.COV2.S vaccination and SARS-CoV-2 variants (dated by TCRdb to the early 2020s). Turning to the overall study: Sequencing of the TCRbeta repertoire served to evaluate the specificity and breadth of SARS-CoV-2-reactive T cell receptors following Ad26.COV2.S vaccination. The TCR-sequenced set comprised approximately 32 samples: some 20 Ad26.COV2.S vaccine recipients, 5 placebo recipients and 8 SARS-CoV-2 convalescent individuals.

The immunoSEQ Assay was used to sequence TCRbeta CDR3 regions. After extraction, genomic DNA underwent amplification by bias-controlled multiplex PCR, followed by high-throughput sequencing. Processing in the source paper ran as follows. To quantify the absolute abundance of each unique TCRbeta CDR3 region, sequences were collapsed and filtered. T cell fraction was estimated by normalizing TCRbeta template counts to usable DNA, which was measured by amplifying reference genes present in all nucleated cells. Repertoire TCRs were annotated as SARS-CoV-2-specific when V gene, CDR3 amino acid sequence and J gene were exactly matched to a known reactive TCR set. The reference SARS-CoV-2 TCR set was derived from MIRA and filtered for enrichment in COVID-19-positive ImmuneCODE repertoires, a step that removed public or cross-reactive TCRs. Using the MIRA antigens, annotated TCRs were further analysed by specific ORF or by position within an ORF. Breadth was defined as annotated unique rearrangements over total unique productive rearrangements; depth was the summed frequency of those rearrangements. Two-sided Wilcoxon rank-sum tests were used to compare TCR breadth between groups. Here the immuneACCESS table is served through TCRdb, limited to in-frame sequences with V and J called. Missing clones are a known gap in these copies; in checked studies unresolved V genes cover under half, and the rest lacks a known reason. V and J calls plus clone size are reproduced from that table; the DNA served to infer D and trimming. The sample profile shows 150,000 to 200,000 clones; roughly 87% of them were found once. The ten top clones hold 5% to 7% of the sample.

Overall study outcomes, separate from this receptor: Vaccine and placebo recipients had similar non-spike TCR breadth, a finding consistent with the vaccine containing only spike. According to the authors, total T cell responses may have been underestimated by the TCR breadth and depth analyses. Compared with placebo recipients, Ad26.COV2.S recipients showed higher spike-specific TCR breadth (P = 0.0014). After vaccination, substantial breadth of spike-specific CD8+ and CD4+ T cell responses was reported.

The label giving this sample's time point can be read as: individuals recovered from natural SARS-CoV-2 infection. Comment on this clone: The antigen this receptor binds is unknown. Base qualities are not provided; no much larger clone lies one nucleotide away.

The specimen comprised peripheral blood, sampled after recovery from COVID-19. This TCR derives from a human donor who had recovered from COVID-19.

The nucleotide sequence is given as TGCGCCAGCAGCTTCCCCGTAGGGGGCGAGCAGTACTTC. It specifies CASSFPVGGEQYF. The chain links TRBV5-1 with TRBJ2-7; TRBD1 is possibly the D segment (6 matching bases). Deletion took 2 bases off V and 6 bases off J, with a span of 12 bases between the germline ends. The CDR3 contains 13 residues, cysteine and phenylalanine counted. The kept DNA is CDR3 alone, 39 bases in frame from the first base. From a lookup of the germline V gene, CDR1 and CDR2 are SGHRS and YFSETQ.